This note documents a single T cell receptor (beta chain) sequence. The target antigen is unknown. The data are from a study of T cell responses to AZD1222 COVID-19 vaccine. Findings and limits, study-wide: Spike as a whole was targeted by vaccine-associated CD4 TCRs, dominant at 160-218 and 743-854.

Some clones are missing from TCRdb's copy, which holds only in-frame ones; the method was immunoSEQ multiplex PCR. In the table there are 150,000 to 200,000 clones, around 92% of which are singletons. The germline V gene encodes CDR1 SGHRS and CDR2 YFSETQ. The CDR3 loop spans 16 amino acids. V dropped 0 bases and J dropped 1; count of bases not matched to a gene: 2. The genes are TRBV5-1 and TRBJ2-1, with 9 positions matching TRBD2. The source is an adult who received the AZD1222 COVID-19 vaccine. This sample comprised peripheral blood, obtained 28 days after the second AZD1222 dose. The CDR3 DNA reads TGCGCCAGCAGCTTGGGAGCGGGGGGTTCCTACAATGAGCAGTTCTTC. Amino acid sequence: CASSLGAGGSYNEQFF.